One sample yielded the 29 T cell receptor beta chains listed below, sequenced in a study of T cell repertoires in ileal Crohn's disease (dated by TCRdb to the late 2010s). Library preparation was by the immunoSEQ multiplex PCR assay. TCRdb carries this immuneACCESS record with in-frame sequences only. Its versions omit some clonotypes, under half of them owing to an unresolved V gene in the studies checked, with the rest unexplained. For this sample there are about 12,000 clones; around 80% appear just once. Roughly 4.3% of the sample is taken by the ten largest. Sequences were obtained from ileal tissue. The source is an adult with Crohn's disease.

The chain links TRBV11-2 to TRBJ1-1; D unclear. Germline V gives CDR1 SGHAT, CDR2 FQNNGV. The ends were cut back, 5 bases at V and 4 bases at J, with 8 bases in the middle. This CDR3 is 12 amino acids long. CDR3 bases: TGTGCCAGCAGCCCCTTTTCCACTGAAGCTTTCTTT. Its protein product is CASSPFSTEAFF.

The chain recombines TRBV5-1 with TRBJ1-3; tentatively, D is TRBD1 (6 bases). V was cut by 0 bases and J by 2 bases, with 12 bases left in between. The CDR3 is 16 residues long. In germline, CDR1 is SGHRS, CDR2 YFSETQ. CDR3 sequence reads: CASSLVGGDTGNTIYF. The CDR3, as DNA: TGCGCCAGCAGCTTGGTAGGGGGTGATACTGGAAACACCATATATTTT.

This chain's CDR3 is CASHPRDLYNEQFF. DNA for the CDR3: TGTGCCAGCCACCCCCGGGACTTATACAATGAGCAGTTCTTC. V gene TRBV2 combines with J gene TRBJ2-1, with D perhaps TRBD2 (6 bases). The length of the CDR3 is 14 residues. Trimming removed 8 bases at V and 4 bases at J, with 15 bases between. CDR1 SNHLY and CDR2 FYNNEI come from the germline V gene.

The rearrangement joins TRBV6-5 to TRBJ1-6; D remains unclear. CDR3 length: 14 amino acids. Germline CDR1 is MNHEY and CDR2 is SVGAGI. With 5 bases removed from V and 3 bases from J, the gap between germline ends came to 8 bases. This CDR3 is CASSNKFYNSPLHF. The CDR3 nucleotides are TGTGCCAGCAGTAACAAATTCTATAATTCACCCCTCCACTTT.

The chain couples TRBV6-5 to TRBJ2-7; 10 bases agree with TRBD2. V was pared by 4 bases and J by 4 bases, with 7 bases of the junction left unmatched. The CDR3 sequence is 15 residues long. Germline lookup yields CDR1 MNHEY and CDR2 SVGAGI. This CDR3 is CASSSPSGRGYEQYF. CDR3 bases: TGTGCCAGCAGTTCTCCTAGCGGGAGAGGATACGAGCAGTACTTC.

The rearrangement links TRBV7-8 to TRBJ1-1; D may be TRBD1 (5 bases). V was cut by 1 base and J by 4 bases, with 10 bases left in between. Germline V gene sequence: CDR1 SGHVS, CDR2 FQNEAQ. The CDR3 has 14 amino acids. CDR3 protein: CASSLVGGATEAFF. The DNA for the CDR3 is TGTGCCAGCAGCTTAGTCGGCGGGGCCACTGAAGCTTTCTTT. The full variable domain, in which reference TRBV7-8 and TRBJ1-1 provide the parts outside the CDR3, is GAGVSQSPRYKVAKRGQDVALRCDPISGHVSLFWYQQALGQGPEFLTYFQNEAQLDKSGLPSDRFFAERPEGSVSTLKIQRTQQEDSAVYLCASSLVGGATEAFFGQGTRLTVV.

J is TRBJ2-2 and V is TRBV7-2; 10 bases agree with TRBD2. V lost 5 bases, J lost 5 bases, and 11 bases stayed unmatched. CDR1 and CDR2 from the germline V gene are SGHTA and FQGNSA. The CDR3 consists of 17 residues. CDR3 nucleotides: TGTGCCAGCAGCCCGCGGAGGGCTAGCGGGGGAACCGGGGAGCTGTTTTTT. This encodes CASSPRRASGGTGELFF.

The rearrangement joins TRBV7-9 to TRBJ2-2; D possibly corresponds to TRBD2 (7 bases). V was clipped by 8 bases and J by 3 bases, with 28 bases between them. CDR3 size: 19 residues. The V gene's germline CDR1 is SEHNR and CDR2 FQNEAQ (reference sequence). As DNA, the CDR3 is TGTGCCAGCTCAAATCCCGGGGGGCAGGGACCCCTAGACACCGGGGAGCTGTTTTTT. Translated, it gives CASSNPGGQGPLDTGELFF.

V gene TRBV27 combines with J gene TRBJ1-1, with 7 bases identical to TRBD1. Looked up from germline, CDR1 is MNHEY and CDR2 is SMNVEV (reference sequence). This CDR3 has 15 amino acids. V lost 3 bases, J lost 0 bases, and 4 bases stayed unmatched. The CDR3 coding sequence is TGTGCCAGCAGTTTGGGGGACAGACTGAACACTGAAGCTTTCTTT. Its translation: CASSLGDRLNTEAFF.

This clone appeared a single time. The chain combines TRBV6-1 with TRBJ1-2; 9 positions agree with TRBD1. Germline loops: CDR1 MNHNS, CDR2 SASEGT. Unmatched junction bases numbered 5, after V lost 7 bases and J lost 5 bases. This CDR3 spans 13 amino acids. CDR3 DNA sequence: TGTGCCAGCACGATCGGACAGGGGTATGGCTACACCTTC. Protein sequence: CASTIGQGYGYTF.

The chain employs TRBV30 and TRBJ2-3; perhaps TRBD1 as D (6 bases). The V end lost 0 bases, the J end lost 1 base, and 11 bases lay between the germline ends. The V gene's germline CDR1 is GTSNPN and CDR2 SVGIG (reference sequence). The CDR3 consists of 15 residues. This chain's CDR3 is CAWSVQGVRTDTQYF. In DNA form, the CDR3 reads TGTGCCTGGAGTGTACAGGGCGTACGCACAGATACGCAGTATTTT.

This clone came up once. This sequence joins TRBV30 and TRBJ2-7; 7 bases map to TRBD1. Germline values: CDR1 GTSNPN, CDR2 SVGIG (reference sequence). This CDR3 comprises 15 residues. V dropped 3 bases and J dropped 3; count of bases not matched to a gene: 11. CDR3 sequence: CAWRPPPGQSYEQYF. CDR3 sequence (DNA): TGTGCCTGGAGGCCCCCCCCGGGACAGAGCTACGAGCAGTACTTC. The full variable domain, rest sourced from reference TRBV30 and TRBJ2-7, is SQTIHQWPATLVQPVGSPLSLECTVEGTSNPNLYWYRQAAGRGLQLLFYSVGIGQISSEVPQNLSASRPQDRQFILSSKKLLLSDSGFYLCAWRPPPGQSYEQYFGPGTRLTVT.

The chain's CDR3 is CASSQLGAVGETQYF. CDR3 sequence (DNA): TGCGCCAGCAGCCAATTGGGGGCGGTAGGAGAGACCCAGTACTTC. The rearrangement joins TRBV4-1 to TRBJ2-5; D is perhaps TRBD1 (6 bases). The CDR3 is 15 amino acids. Germline V gene sequence: CDR1 MGHRA, CDR2 YSYEKL. Trimming cost V 2 bases and J 4 bases, with 14 bases left between them.

V and J are TRBV2 and TRBJ2-7; a weak D match, TRBD2 (6 bases). The CDR3 covers 12 residues. The V gene lost 8 bases and the J gene lost 1 base, with 9 bases spanning the gap. Per the germline V gene, CDR1 is SNHLY and CDR2 is FYNNEI. CDR3 nucleotides: TGTGCCAGCGGCGGGGAGTCCTACGAGCAGTACTTC. Its translation is CASGGESYEQYF.

The rearrangement links TRBV14 to TRBJ1-2, with TRBD1 matching 7 bases. Trimming at V came to 4 bases and at J to 7 bases, leaving 6 bases not matched to a gene. Germline V gene data show CDR1 as SGHDN and CDR2 as FVKESK. The CDR3 is made up of 13 amino acids. CDR3 DNA: TGTGCCAGCAGCCCACAGGGGATTAGTGGCTACACCTTC. Translated: CASSPQGISGYTF.

The chain recombines TRBV28 with TRBJ1-2; D is uncertain. V lost 7 bases, J lost 4 bases, and 10 bases lay in between. This CDR3 spans 12 amino acids. The germline V gene has CDR1 MDHEN and CDR2 SYDVKM. CDR3 in DNA: TGTGCCAGCACTGGAGTGTCCTATGGCTACACCTTC. Translated: CASTGVSYGYTF.

A few counts support this clone. The rearrangement uses TRBV7-6 and TRBJ1-2; 7 bases are a match to TRBD1. The CDR3 runs 14 residues. With V trimmed by 5 bases and J by 4 bases, 7 bases remained unmatched. Germline CDR1 SGHVS, CDR2 FNYEAQ. The CDR3 spells CASSPRQGIYGYTF. The CDR3 region has the DNA TGTGCCAGCAGCCCCCGACAGGGTATCTATGGCTACACCTTC.

This chain joins TRBV7-8 and TRBJ1-1; D is unclear. The V and J ends lost 3 bases and 1 base respectively, with 9 bases between them. The CDR3 sequence is 14 residues long. From germline, CDR1 is SGHVS and CDR2 FQNEAQ. CDR3 sequence: CASSLVGGNTEAFF. Written as DNA, the CDR3 is TGTGCCAGCAGCTTGGTTGGAGGGAACACTGAAGCTTTCTTT.

This clone was counted only a few times. This sequence joins TRBV4-2 and TRBJ2-1, with 7 bases identical to TRBD2. This CDR3 has 16 residues. The germline V gene encodes CDR1 LGHNA and CDR2 YNFKEQ. V lost 3 bases, J lost 5 bases, and 10 bases stayed unmatched. CDR3 amino acids: CASSQGQGLTNNEQFF. The CDR3 nucleotides read TGTGCCAGCAGCCAGGGGCAGGGACTAACGAACAATGAGCAGTTCTTC.

The gene calls are TRBV28 and TRBJ1-3, with 9 bases matching TRBD1. Trimming at V came to 4 bases and at J to 1 base, leaving 5 bases not matched to a gene. The CDR3 loop spans 16 amino acids. Germline V gene lookup returns CDR1 MDHEN and CDR2 SYDVKM. This CDR3 reads CASSSWDRASGNTIYF. CDR3 DNA sequence: TGTGCCAGCAGTTCGTGGGACAGGGCATCTGGAAACACCATATATTTT. The entire variable domain, with the rest obtained from reference TRBV28 and TRBJ1-3, is as follows: DVKVTQSSRYLVKRTGEKVFLECVQDMDHENMFWYRQDPGLGLRLIYFSYDVKMKEKGDIPEGYSVSREKKERFSLILESASTNQTSMYLCASSSWDRASGNTIYFGEGSWLTVV.

The chain employs TRBV30 and TRBJ2-5, with TRBD1 identical over 7 bases. CDR3 size: 15 residues. CDR1 is GTSNPN, CDR2 SVGIG, per germline (reference sequence). V lost 0 bases, J lost 5 bases, and 9 bases stayed unmatched. The DNA for the CDR3 is TGTGCCTGGAGTGTAGGAGAGGGGGCGAGGGAGACCCAGTACTTC. This gives the protein CAWSVGEGARETQYF.

The V and J genes are TRBV11-2 and TRBJ2-2, with TRBD1 matching 9 bases. CDR1 and CDR2 from the germline V gene are SGHAT and FQNNGV. After removal of 5 bases from V and 4 bases from J, the junction contained 11 bases not matched to a gene. CDR3 length equals 17 residues. The CDR3 spells CASSRTPQGASTGELFF. The CDR3 nucleotides read TGTGCCAGCAGCCGTACCCCACAGGGGGCTAGCACCGGGGAGCTGTTTTTT.

The rearrangement uses TRBV30 and TRBJ1-5, with 9 bases that match TRBD1. Germline CDR1 reads GTSNPN; CDR2 reads SVGIG (reference sequence). The V and J ends lost 3 bases and 6 bases, in that order; junction bases with no gene match: 9. The CDR3 is 15 amino acids. CDR3 sequence reads: CAWSRGQGFIQPQHF. CDR3 sequence (DNA): TGTGCCTGGAGCCGGGGACAGGGCTTCATTCAGCCCCAGCATTTT.

The chain carries TRBV7-8 and TRBJ1-2; tentatively, D is TRBD1 (6 bases). V lost 1 base, J lost 0 bases, and 12 bases lay in between. CDR1 and CDR2 from the germline V gene are SGHVS and FQNEAQ. The CDR3 loop spans 16 amino acids. This chain's CDR3 is CASSLEAGVTNYGYTF. The CDR3 DNA reads TGTGCCAGCAGCTTAGAGGCAGGGGTTACTAACTATGGCTACACCTTC.

This clone was picked up one time. The chain combines TRBV11-3 with TRBJ1-3, with 7 bases identical to TRBD1. The J segment lost 0 bases and the V segment lost 4 bases, leaving 3 bases of the junction unmatched. The CDR3 is made up of 15 amino acids. CDR1 is SGHNT and CDR2 is YENEEA in the germline V gene. CDR3 amino acids: CASSSGQNSGNTIYF. DNA of the CDR3: TGTGCCAGCAGCTCGGGACAGAACTCTGGAAACACCATATATTTT.

The chain uses TRBV5-4 and TRBJ2-5; 8 bases fit TRBD1. V lost 5 bases to trimming and J lost 11 bases; unmatched junction nucleotides: 11. Germline CDR1 is SGHNT and CDR2 is YYREEE (reference sequence). CDR3 length: 13 residues. DNA for the CDR3: TGTGCCAGCAGGGACGGACAGGGACCTCGGCAGTACTTC. Its translation: CASRDGQGPRQYF.

The chain uses TRBV7-8 and TRBJ1-2; no reliable D call. The CDR3 loop spans 14 amino acids. CDR1 and CDR2 from the germline V gene are SGHVS and FQNEAQ. Trimming stripped 4 bases from V and 3 bases from J, with 12 bases between. CDR3 protein: CASSWNLDYYGYTF. CDR3 coding DNA: TGTGCCAGCAGCTGGAACCTGGACTACTATGGCTACACCTTC.

This clone occurred a few times. The J gene is TRBJ1-2, the V gene TRBV2; 8 bases map to TRBD1. Germline CDR1 is SNHLY and CDR2 is FYNNEI. V dropped 8 bases and J dropped 4; count of bases not matched to a gene: 9. The CDR3 extends over 14 amino acids. The CDR3 sequence is CASRFQGASYGYTF. In DNA, the CDR3 is TGTGCCAGCCGCTTCCAGGGGGCTTCCTATGGCTACACCTTC. Full variable domain (missing parts from reference TRBV2 and TRBJ1-2): EPEVTQTPSHQVTQMGQEVILRCVPISNHLYFYWYRQILGQKVEFLVSFYNNEISEKSEIFDDQFSVERPDGSNFTLKIRSTKLEDSAMYFCASRFQGASYGYTFGSGTRLTVV.

This clone has just one count. This same CDR3 is encoded by further DNA sequences in the sample. The chain joins TRBV28 to TRBJ2-7; TRBD2 matches at 12 bases. CDR3 length: 14 residues. The J segment lost 3 bases and the V segment lost 7 bases, leaving 4 bases of the junction unmatched. The V gene's germline CDR1 is MDHEN and CDR2 SYDVKM. As DNA, the CDR3 is TGTGCCAGCATAGTGACTAGCGGGAGCTACGAGCAGTACTTC. This encodes CASIVTSGSYEQYF.